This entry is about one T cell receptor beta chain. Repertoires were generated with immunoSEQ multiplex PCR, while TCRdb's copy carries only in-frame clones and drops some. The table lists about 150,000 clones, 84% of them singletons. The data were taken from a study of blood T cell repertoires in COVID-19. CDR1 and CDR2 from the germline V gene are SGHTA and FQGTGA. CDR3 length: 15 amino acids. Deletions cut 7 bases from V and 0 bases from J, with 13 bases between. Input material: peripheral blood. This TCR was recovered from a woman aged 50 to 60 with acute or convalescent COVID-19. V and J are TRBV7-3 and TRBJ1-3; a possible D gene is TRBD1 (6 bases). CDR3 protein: CASISDRPSGNTIYF. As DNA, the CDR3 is TGTGCCAGCATTTCGGACAGACCCTCTGGAAACACCATATATTTT.